The next 20 T cell receptor beta chains were all read from a single sample in a study of shared clonotypes between healthy human individuals. Naive CD8 cells lacked CD45RO, underwent positive selection for CCR7 and left out terminally differentiated effector memory CD45RA+ cells. Measured with immunoSEQ multiplex PCR; TCRdb has only the in-frame clones, and not every one. The sample records about 2.2 million clones, 93% being singletons. The sequenced sample was naive CD8+ T cells from PBMCs. The receptors derive from a young man in good health. Some clones in this sample may be carry-over from other donors' samples.

The sample holds a few counts of this clone. This rearrangement joins TRBV2 to TRBJ1-1, with TRBD1 matching 8 bases. V was pared by 4 bases and J by 3 bases, with 7 bases of the junction left unmatched. Germline CDR1 and CDR2: SNHLY and FYNNEI. The CDR3 covers 15 residues. The CDR3 DNA is TGTGCCAGCAGTGTAAGGACAGGGTCCGACACTGAAGCTTTCTTT. Translating it yields CASSVRTGSDTEAFF.

J is TRBJ2-1 and V is TRBV11-3; D is perhaps TRBD2 (5 bases). Germline V gene data show CDR1 as SGHNT and CDR2 as YENEEA. Trimming removed 5 bases at V and 4 bases at J, with 18 bases between. CDR3 size: 16 residues. The CDR3 spells CASSLVAAEPYNEQFF. DNA for the CDR3: TGTGCCAGCAGCCTCGTGGCAGCGGAGCCATACAATGAGCAGTTCTTC.

The chain combines TRBV18 with TRBJ1-4; 8 bases are shared with TRBD1. The V and J ends lost 0 bases and 4 bases, in that order; junction bases with no gene match: 1. The CDR3 has 15 amino acids. Germline V gene sequence: CDR1 KGHSH, CDR2 LQKENI. The CDR3 sequence is CASSPPDRVNEKLFF. In DNA, the CDR3 is TGTGCCAGCTCACCACCGGACAGGGTTAATGAAAAACTGTTTTTT.

The chain is built from TRBV9 and TRBJ2-1; TRBD2 aligns across 7 bases. Trimming cost V 0 bases and J 0 bases; bases outside gene matches: 9. The length of the CDR3 is 18 residues. Per germline, CDR1 SGDLS and CDR2 YYNGEE. The CDR3 DNA follows: TGTGCCAGCAGCGTAGCGACCGGGGAGGGGTCCTCCTACAATGAGCAGTTCTTC. Its translation is CASSVATGEGSSYNEQFF. Variable domain in full (rest from reference TRBV9 and TRBJ2-1): DSGVTQTPKHLITATGQRVTLRCSPRSGDLSVYWYQQSLDQGLQFLIQYYNGEERAKGNILERFSAQQFPDLHSELNLSSLELGDSALYFCASSVATGEGSSYNEQFFGPGTRLTVL.

Note on this clone: The same CDR3 is also encoded by other DNA sequences in this sample. The rearrangement joins TRBV9 to TRBJ2-2; D call uncertain. Germline V lookup: CDR1 SGDLS, CDR2 YYNGEE. V dropped 2 bases and J dropped 8 bases, with 7 bases sitting between them. The CDR3 runs 12 residues. This CDR3 reads CASSVGRGELFF. The CDR3 coding sequence is TGTGCCAGCAGCGTTGGACGTGGGGAGCTGTTTTTT.

The chain couples TRBV5-5 to TRBJ2-7; TRBD2 agrees at 8 bases. Trimming at V came to 0 bases and at J to 4 bases, leaving 6 bases not matched to a gene. This CDR3 is 15 amino acids long. Germline values: CDR1 SGHKS, CDR2 YYEKEE (reference sequence). The CDR3 protein is CASSLGAGVAYEQYF. The DNA of the CDR3 is TGTGCCAGCAGCTTGGGAGCGGGAGTGGCGTACGAGCAGTACTTC.

V usage is TRBV28 and J usage is TRBJ2-7; D may match TRBD1 or TRBD2 (5 bases each). The germline V gene has CDR1 MDHEN and CDR2 SYDVKM. Trimming left V 3 bases short and J 5 bases short, with 14 bases between. This CDR3 has 14 residues. CDR3 bases: TGTGCCAGCAGTTTGCCAGGGCCGAGGGACGAGCAGTACTTC. Protein sequence: CASSLPGPRDEQYF.

The chain uses TRBV4-3 and TRBJ1-3; D is unresolved. The CDR3 sequence is 14 residues long. V was trimmed by 8 bases and J by 2 bases, leaving 13 bases between them. Germline-derived CDR1 and CDR2 are LGHNA and YSLEER. CDR3 sequence: CASRDHAPGNTIYF. The CDR3 DNA is TGCGCCAGCCGCGACCATGCCCCTGGAAACACCATATATTTT.

V usage is TRBV9 and J usage is TRBJ1-4; 7 positions agree with TRBD1. V shed 3 bases, J shed 0 bases, and the junction held 5 bases outside the gene matches. Germline V gene data show CDR1 as SGDLS and CDR2 as YYNGEE. There are 16 residues in the CDR3. CDR3 residues: CASSGQTGATNEKLFF. In nucleotides, the CDR3 is TGTGCCAGCAGCGGACAAACAGGGGCAACTAATGAAAAACTGTTTTTT. The full variable domain, completed using reference TRBV9 and TRBJ1-4, is DSGVTQTPKHLITATGQRVTLRCSPRSGDLSVYWYQQSLDQGLQFLIQYYNGEERAKGNILERFSAQQFPDLHSELNLSSLELGDSALYFCASSGQTGATNEKLFFGSGTQLSVL.

The CDR3 DNA is TGTGCCAGCAGCGGGGTGACCCACAATGAGCAGTTCTTC. This translates into CASSGVTHNEQFF. The rearrangement uses TRBV9 and TRBJ2-1, with D unclear. V was shortened by 3 bases and J by 5 bases, with 9 bases between the two germline ends. This CDR3 contains 13 residues. Germline V gene lookup returns CDR1 SGDLS and CDR2 YYNGEE.

The chain employs TRBV4-1 and TRBJ1-6; TRBD1 matches at 9 bases. This CDR3 is 16 amino acids long. CDR1 and CDR2 from the germline V gene are MGHRA and YSYEKL. V was pared by 4 bases and J by 9 bases, with 10 bases of the junction left unmatched. The CDR3: CASSLPDRGLGSPLHF. Here the CDR3 DNA reads TGCGCCAGCAGCCTTCCGGACAGGGGCCTCGGTTCACCCCTCCACTTT.

The V call is TRBV28, the J call TRBJ1-1; 7 bases line up with TRBD1. The CDR3 sequence is 14 residues long. The V segment lost 1 base and the J segment 8 bases; nucleotides outside the gene matches: 7. Germline-derived CDR1 and CDR2 are MDHEN and SYDVKM. CDR3 in amino acids: CASSLFVRGREAFF. The CDR3 coding sequence is TGTGCCAGCAGTTTATTCGTCAGGGGGAGAGAAGCTTTCTTT.

The chain links TRBV6-6 to TRBJ2-7; D remains ambiguous. The germline V gene encodes CDR1 MNHNY and CDR2 SVGAGI (reference sequence). The V end was cut by 5 bases, the J end by 0 bases, with 11 bases between. The CDR3 covers 14 residues. CDR3 sequence: CASSTEVFSYEQYF. The CDR3 DNA is TGTGCCAGCAGTACTGAGGTTTTCTCCTACGAGCAGTACTTC.

The V and J genes are TRBV11-2 and TRBJ2-1, with 12 bases that match TRBD1. This CDR3 region has 15 residues. Germline V gives CDR1 SGHAT, CDR2 FQNNGV. V shed 3 bases, J shed 6 bases, and the junction held 3 bases outside the gene matches. The chain's CDR3 is CASSLGQGALNEQFF. The CDR3 DNA reads as TGTGCCAGCAGCTTGGGACAGGGGGCCCTCAATGAGCAGTTCTTC. The variable domain in full, with the rest retrieved from reference TRBV11-2 and TRBJ2-1, is EAGVAQSPRYKIIEKRQSVAFWCNPISGHATLYWYQQILGQGPKLLIQFQNNGVVDDSQLPKDRFSAERLKGVDSTLKIQPAKLEDSAVYLCASSLGQGALNEQFFGPGTRLTVL.

The chain carries TRBV7-2 and TRBJ2-1; 10 positions match TRBD2. The ends lost 2 bases at V and 8 bases at J; junction bases unmatched: 6. Germline CDR1 SGHTA, CDR2 FQGNSA. The CDR3 has 15 amino acids. This CDR3 is CASSLTSGIVYEQFF. The CDR3 DNA is TGTGCCAGCAGCTTAACTAGCGGGATAGTGTATGAGCAGTTCTTC.

The chain has TRBV5-6 and TRBJ2-1; D is possibly TRBD1 or TRBD2 (7 bases each). The CDR3 totals 18 residues. Looked up from germline, CDR1 is SGHDT and CDR2 is YYEEEE. The V end lost 2 bases, the J end lost 7 bases, and 25 bases lay between the germline ends. This CDR3 is CASSFYFAQGEGWNEQFF. CDR3 sequence (DNA): TGTGCCAGCAGCTTTTATTTTGCGCAGGGGGAGGGATGGAATGAGCAGTTCTTC. The complete variable domain, with remaining parts taken from reference TRBV5-6 and TRBJ2-1, reads DAGVTQSPTHLIKTRGQQVTLRCSPKSGHDTVSWYQQALGQGPQFIFQYYEEEERQRGNFPDRFSGHQFPNYSSELNVNALLLGDSALYLCASSFYFAQGEGWNEQFFGPGTRLTVL.

The chain uses TRBV27 and TRBJ1-2; no firm D call. This CDR3 has 15 amino acids. Germline V CDR1 and CDR2: MNHEY, SMNVEV (reference sequence). V was clipped by 3 bases and J by 0 bases, with 11 bases between them. The CDR3, as DNA: TGTGCCAGCAGTTTGAGCACATCAACTAACTATGGCTACACCTTC. Protein: CASSLSTSTNYGYTF.

The V gene is TRBV9, the J gene TRBJ2-5, with 8 nucleotides matching TRBD2. CDR3 length: 15 residues. V lost 5 bases and J lost 4; bases outside the gene matches: 10. Germline-derived CDR1 and CDR2 are SGDLS and YYNGEE. The CDR3 protein is CASSPSGSRGETQYF. The CDR3, as DNA: TGTGCCAGCAGTCCCAGCGGGAGCAGGGGAGAGACCCAGTACTTC.

The chain carries TRBV6-5 and TRBJ1-4; D is unclear. Trimming shortened V by 4 bases and J by 8 bases, and 17 bases separated the two germline ends. The CDR3 is 15 residues long. The germline V gene encodes CDR1 MNHEY and CDR2 SVGAGI. This CDR3 reads CASSSAPHVREKLFF. CDR3 in DNA: TGTGCCAGCAGTTCAGCCCCTCACGTTCGGGAAAAACTGTTTTTT.

V usage is TRBV27 and J usage is TRBJ1-1; a weak D match, TRBD1 (5 bases). CDR3 length equals 15 residues. Between the trimmed V and J ends, which lost 4 bases and 4 bases, there was a span of 16 bases. From germline, CDR1 is MNHEY and CDR2 SMNVEV (reference sequence). CDR3 residues: CASSYVGVKGTEAFF. The CDR3 DNA is TGTGCCAGCAGTTACGTGGGGGTAAAAGGCACTGAAGCTTTCTTT.